The 31 T cell receptor beta chains in this list originate from one sample, sequenced in a study of cytomegalovirus exposure and HLA in healthy donors. The PCR used 60 Vbeta and 13 Jbeta primers. Using immunoSEQ multiplex PCR, the repertoire was profiled, and TCRdb retains in-frame clones only, with some absent. The table lists over 200,000 clones, around 80% of them singletons. What was sequenced was PBMCs. The receptor source for this set is a male donor in good health and CMV-seronegative.

This chain links TRBV13 with TRBJ2-7, with 10 bases aligning to TRBD1. The trim removed 7 bases at V and 2 bases at J, leaving 2 bases unmatched. This CDR3 has 13 residues. Looked up from germline, CDR1 is PRHDT and CDR2 is FYEKMQ (reference sequence). CDR3: CASTDRGPYEQYF. In DNA form, the CDR3 reads TGTGCCAGCACAGACAGGGGGCCCTACGAGCAGTACTTC. The variable domain in full, with the rest retrieved from reference TRBV13 and TRBJ2-7, is AAGVIQSPRHLIKEKRETATLKCYPIPRHDTVYWYQQGPGQDPQFLISFYEKMQSDKGSIPDRFSAQQFSDYHSELNMSSLELGDSALYFCASTDRGPYEQYFGPGTRLTVT.

This chain connects TRBV9 to TRBJ2-5; D gene unclear. Germline V gene lookup returns CDR1 SGDLS and CDR2 YYNGEE. The CDR3 totals 13 residues. Deletions cut 0 bases from V and 0 bases from J, with 3 bases between. Here the CDR3 DNA reads TGTGCCAGCAGCGTAGCGTACCAAGAGACCCAGTACTTC. This sequence encodes CASSVAYQETQYF.

This clone was recorded a few times. V is TRBV6-6 and J is TRBJ2-5; 10 positions agree with TRBD2. The ends lost 2 bases at V and 4 bases at J; junction bases unmatched: 7. The CDR3 loop spans 16 amino acids. Germline V gene sequence: CDR1 MNHNY, CDR2 SVGAGI (reference sequence). In nucleotides, the CDR3 is TGTGCCAGCAGTTACGGCCTAGCGGGAGTCGGAGAGACCCAGTACTTC. Translating it yields CASSYGLAGVGETQYF.

The chain combines TRBV6-5 with TRBJ2-7; a possible D gene is TRBD1 (5 bases). The CDR3 has 15 residues. The ends were cut back, 6 bases at V and 2 bases at J, with 17 bases in the middle. Germline V lookup: CDR1 MNHEY, CDR2 SVGAGI. The CDR3 region has the DNA TGTGCCAGCAGAATACAGCAGGGCCTTACCTACGAGCAGTACTTC. Protein: CASRIQQGLTYEQYF.

The chain links TRBV5-1 to TRBJ2-3, with TRBD2 as a possible D gene (6 bases). The CDR3 spans 13 residues. In germline, CDR1 is SGHRS, CDR2 YFSETQ. The germline V and J ends were trimmed by 5 bases and 5 bases, with 12 bases remaining between them. CDR3 bases: TGCGCCAGCAGGGGGACGGGACTAGATACGCAGTATTTT. The encoded protein is CASRGTGLDTQYF.

The rearrangement uses TRBV5-4 and TRBJ1-1; D is undetermined. The V gene's germline CDR1 is SGHNT and CDR2 YYREEE (reference sequence). V lost 4 bases, J lost 3 bases, and 7 bases lay in between. The CDR3 totals 12 residues. CDR3 sequence (DNA): TGTGCCAGCAGCGTCCGGGACACTGAAGCTTTCTTT. It translates to CASSVRDTEAFF. Filled out from reference TRBV5-4 and TRBJ1-1, the complete variable domain reads ETGVTQSPTHLIKTRGQQVTLRCSSQSGHNTVSWYQQALGQGPQFIFQYYREEENGRGNFPPRFSGLQFPNYSSELNVNALELDDSALYLCASSVRDTEAFFGQGTRLTVV.

V usage is TRBV25-1 and J usage is TRBJ2-2; D is ambiguous. Germline values: CDR1 MGHDK, CDR2 SYGVNS. V was trimmed by 2 bases and J by 0 bases, leaving 4 bases between them. The CDR3 runs 14 residues. The CDR3 region has the DNA TGTGCCAGCAGTGAAGGCACGAACACCGGGGAGCTGTTTTTT. This codes for CASSEGTNTGELFF. Together with reference TRBV25-1 and TRBJ2-2, the CDR3 gives the full variable domain: EADIYQTPRYLVIGTGKKITLECSQTMGHDKMYWYQQDPGMELHLIHYSYGVNSTEKGDLSSESTVSRIRTEHFPLTLESARPSHTSQYLCASSEGTNTGELFFGEGSRLTVL.

The chain is built from TRBV18 and TRBJ2-7; D is possibly TRBD2 (5 bases). CDR3 length: 12 amino acids. V was cut by 5 bases and J by 6 bases, with 11 bases left in between. CDR1 is KGHSH and CDR2 is LQKENI in the germline V gene. The CDR3 nucleotides read TGTGCCAGCTCATCCCGGGAAAGCGAGCAGTACTTC. It is translated as CASSSRESEQYF.

Only one count was recorded for this clone. The same CDR3 can be traced to other DNA sequences in this sample. CDR3 sequence (DNA): TGCAGCGTTGGCGTAGCGGGGGGTAACACCGGGGAGCTGTTTTTT. It translates to CSVGVAGGNTGELFF. The chain links TRBV29-1 to TRBJ2-2; 10 positions agree with TRBD2. The CDR3 has 15 amino acids. J gave up 2 bases and V 4 bases, and 4 bases lay outside the gene matches. The germline V gene encodes CDR1 SQVTM and CDR2 ANQGSEA.

The chain employs TRBV6-1 and TRBJ2-3; TRBD2 agrees at 10 bases. Per the germline V gene, CDR1 is MNHNS and CDR2 is SASEGT. The trim removed 4 bases at V and 0 bases at J, leaving 7 bases unmatched. CDR3 length equals 17 residues. The CDR3, as DNA: TGTGCCAGCAGTGTGCTAGCGGGAGCCCAAAGCACAGATACGCAGTATTTT. This gives the protein CASSVLAGAQSTDTQYF.

The V call is TRBV9, the J call TRBJ2-7, with TRBD2 identical over 7 bases. This CDR3 region has 16 residues. V lost 3 bases, J lost 5 bases, and 14 bases stayed unmatched. Germline V gene sequence: CDR1 SGDLS, CDR2 YYNGEE. This CDR3 reads CASSGPTGGSTHEQYF. In DNA form, the CDR3 reads TGTGCCAGCAGCGGCCCGACGGGCGGGAGTACCCACGAGCAGTACTTC.

The V call is TRBV21-1, the J call TRBJ1-1; TRBD1, the D gene given by the table, was not confirmed from the DNA. TRBV21-1 is designated a pseudogene. The CDR3 has 16 amino acids. This CDR3 is CASSKTWTEQNTEAFF. CDR3 nucleotide sequence: TGTGCCAGCAGCAAAACGTGGACAGAACAGAACACTGAAGCTTTCTTT.

The chain joins TRBV5-1 to TRBJ2-1, with TRBD2 identical over 8 bases. This CDR3 has 15 amino acids. Germline V gene lookup returns CDR1 SGHRS and CDR2 YFSETQ. J lost 8 bases, V lost 6 bases, and 13 bases had no gene match. This chain's CDR3 is CASTPSGGLADEQFF. In nucleotides, the CDR3 is TGCGCCAGCACCCCTTCGGGAGGGCTCGCTGATGAGCAGTTCTTC. The complete variable domain, with remaining parts taken from reference TRBV5-1 and TRBJ2-1, reads KAGVTQTPRYLIKTRGQQVTLSCSPISGHRSVSWYQQTPGQGLQFLFEYFSETQRNKGNFPGRFSGRQFSNSRSEMNVSTLELGDSALYLCASTPSGGLADEQFFGPGTRLTVL.

The chain has TRBV19 and TRBJ2-7; 9 bases align to TRBD2. J gave up 2 bases and V 4 bases, and 6 bases lay outside the gene matches. CDR1 is LNHDA, CDR2 SQIVND, per germline (reference sequence). The CDR3 sequence is 15 residues long. The CDR3 loop reads CASSTTSGGAYEQYF. The CDR3 DNA reads as TGTGCCAGTAGTACGACTAGCGGAGGGGCCTACGAGCAGTACTTC.

The chain carries TRBV9 and TRBJ2-1, with 10 bases matching TRBD2. The CDR3 extends over 14 amino acids. Germline CDR1 SGDLS, CDR2 YYNGEE. With V trimmed by 3 bases and J by 12 bases, 9 bases remained unmatched. For the CDR3, the DNA is TGTGCCAGCAGCGGGAGCGGGAGGGCCGCTGGGCAGTTCTTC. Amino acid sequence: CASSGSGRAAGQFF. Using reference TRBV9 and TRBJ2-1 for the parts outside the CDR3, the full variable domain is DSGVTQTPKHLITATGQRVTLRCSPRSGDLSVYWYQQSLDQGLQFLIQYYNGEERAKGNILERFSAQQFPDLHSELNLSSLELGDSALYFCASSGSGRAAGQFFGPGTRLTVL.

The chain links TRBV6-5 to TRBJ2-4; tentative D call: TRBD2 (6 bases). Trimming removed 2 bases from V and 10 bases from J, with 18 bases in between. Germline V lookup: CDR1 MNHEY, CDR2 SVGAGI. The CDR3 has 15 residues. The CDR3 sequence: CASSYSGGFGGIQYF. The CDR3 nucleotides read TGTGCCAGCAGTTACAGTGGGGGTTTCGGGGGTATTCAGTACTTC.

CDR3 coding DNA: TGTGCCAGCAGCCGAACGGCCTACGAGCAGTACTTC. It encodes CASSRTAYEQYF. The chain is built from TRBV7-2 and TRBJ2-7, with D unclear. Trimming pared 5 bases from V and 2 bases from J, leaving 7 bases between. The CDR3 extends over 12 amino acids. Germline values: CDR1 SGHTA, CDR2 FQGNSA.

This clone was counted a single time. The V call is TRBV27, the J call TRBJ2-3; 8 nucleotides align to TRBD2. Looked up from germline, CDR1 is MNHEY and CDR2 is SMNVEV (reference sequence). This CDR3 is built from 15 residues. V gave up 8 bases and J gave up 4 bases; unmatched junction bases: 11. The CDR3 loop reads CASAAERERPDTQYF. The DNA for the CDR3 is TGTGCCAGCGCCGCGGAGCGGGAGAGGCCAGATACGCAGTATTTT.

The chain is built from TRBV27 and TRBJ2-5; TRBD2 is a possible D gene (6 bases). Trimming cost V 5 bases and J 3 bases, with 16 bases left between them. Per germline, CDR1 MNHEY and CDR2 SMNVEV (reference sequence). The CDR3 consists of 15 residues. In nucleotides, the CDR3 is TGTGCCAGCAGTCAAATGGGTAGCGGAAAAGAGACCCAGTACTTC. This sequence encodes CASSQMGSGKETQYF.

V usage is TRBV9 and J usage is TRBJ2-1; D not resolved. Looked up from germline, CDR1 is SGDLS and CDR2 is YYNGEE. Trimming stripped 0 bases from V and 0 bases from J, with 10 bases between. The CDR3 extends over 16 amino acids. CDR3 nucleotide sequence: TGTGCCAGCAGCGTAGTTGCATCCGGCTCCTACAATGAGCAGTTCTTC. Translated, it gives CASSVVASGSYNEQFF.

The V and J genes are TRBV7-2 and TRBJ2-1; D is undetermined. Trimming shortened V by 1 base and J by 0 bases, and 7 bases separated the two germline ends. The CDR3 spans 15 residues. Germline CDR1 is SGHTA and CDR2 is FQGNSA. CDR3 bases: TGTGCCAGCAGCTTAGGGTGGAGCTCCTACAATGAGCAGTTCTTC. It is translated as CASSLGWSSYNEQFF. Full variable domain (rest looked up from reference TRBV7-2 and TRBJ2-1): GAGVSQSPSNKVTEKGKDVELRCDPISGHTALYWYRQSLGQGLEFLIYFQGNSAPDKSGLPSDRFSAERTGGSVSTLTIQRTQQEDSAVYLCASSLGWSSYNEQFFGPGTRLTVL.

V is TRBV19 and J is TRBJ2-1; TRBD1 agrees at 9 bases. Germline CDR1 reads LNHDA; CDR2 reads SQIVND (reference sequence). V lost 6 bases and J lost 9; bases outside the gene matches: 15. The CDR3 is made up of 16 amino acids. The CDR3 sequence: CASSRRSGQGKPEQFF. The CDR3 nucleotides read TGTGCCAGTAGCCGAAGGTCGGGACAGGGAAAACCTGAGCAGTTCTTC.

In this sample, this clone turned up once. The chain joins TRBV5-4 to TRBJ2-2; a weak D match, TRBD2 (5 bases). The V end was cut by 3 bases, the J end by 0 bases, with 15 bases between. The germline gives CDR1 SGHNT, CDR2 YYREEE (reference sequence). CDR3 size: 17 residues. CDR3 coding DNA: TGTGCCAGCAGCTCGAACATACTAGTCCCGAACACCGGGGAGCTGTTTTTT. This sequence encodes CASSSNILVPNTGELFF.

The genes are TRBV10-1 and TRBJ2-3; 8 positions agree with TRBD2. The CDR3 is 15 amino acids. J gave up 3 bases and V 5 bases, and 7 bases lay outside the gene matches. Germline V lookup: CDR1 WNHNN, CDR2 SYGVQD (reference sequence). The CDR3 region has the DNA TGCGCCAGCAGTCCGGGAGGGGGGGGGACAGATACGCAGTATTTT. Its translation: CASSPGGGGTDTQYF.

The V and J genes are TRBV2 and TRBJ2-7; the D is unclear. The CDR3 loop spans 15 amino acids. Per the germline V gene, CDR1 is SNHLY and CDR2 is FYNNEI. V lost 3 bases and J lost 2, with 14 bases in between. The CDR3 here is CASSETRLAAYEQYF. CDR3 DNA sequence: TGTGCCAGCAGTGAGACCCGACTTGCCGCCTACGAGCAGTACTTC.

The gene calls are TRBV9 and TRBJ2-3, with D unresolved. The CDR3 consists of 15 residues. V lost 0 bases to trimming and J lost 1 base, with 9 bases between them. Germline lookup yields CDR1 SGDLS and CDR2 YYNGEE. The DNA for the CDR3 is TGTGCCAGCAGCGTAGAGGCGGATCGCACAGATACGCAGTATTTT. Protein product: CASSVEADRTDTQYF. Supplemented by reference TRBV9 and TRBJ2-3, the full variable domain reads DSGVTQTPKHLITATGQRVTLRCSPRSGDLSVYWYQQSLDQGLQFLIQYYNGEERAKGNILERFSAQQFPDLHSELNLSSLELGDSALYFCASSVEADRTDTQYFGPGTRLTVL.

This clone was seen more than once but under ten times. The rearrangement uses TRBV5-1 and TRBJ1-2; tentative D call: TRBD1 (5 bases). This CDR3 has 13 residues. V lost 2 bases, J lost 8 bases, and 13 bases lay in between. Germline values: CDR1 SGHRS, CDR2 YFSETQ. The CDR3 DNA is TGCGCCAGCAGCTTTGGGCCAGGGAAAGGCTACACCTTC. Residues: CASSFGPGKGYTF. Full variable domain (rest looked up from reference TRBV5-1 and TRBJ1-2): KAGVTQTPRYLIKTRGQQVTLSCSPISGHRSVSWYQQTPGQGLQFLFEYFSETQRNKGNFPGRFSGRQFSNSRSEMNVSTLELGDSALYLCASSFGPGKGYTFGSGTRLTVV.

The genes are TRBV5-5 and TRBJ2-7, with D possibly TRBD1 on 5 matching bases. This CDR3 is built from 14 residues. V lost 0 bases to trimming and J lost 2 bases, with 9 bases between them. Germline-derived CDR1 and CDR2 are SGHKS and YYEKEE (reference sequence). CDR3 region: CASSLAQGTYEQYF. As DNA, the CDR3 is TGTGCCAGCAGCTTGGCCCAGGGAACCTACGAGCAGTACTTC.

This clone has only a few counts. V is TRBV15 and J is TRBJ2-1; TRBD2 agrees at 8 bases. V shed 1 base and J 6 bases; nucleotides not matched to a gene: 8. The CDR3 runs to 16 residues. CDR1 and CDR2 (germline): LNHNV, YYDKDF (reference sequence). For the CDR3, the DNA is TGTGCCACCAGCAGAGGGGGACTAGACGTCGGCAATGAGCAGTTCTTC. It encodes CATSRGGLDVGNEQFF. Full variable domain (remainder filled in from reference TRBV15 and TRBJ2-1): DAMVIQNPRYQVTQFGKPVTLSCSQTLNHNVMYWYQQKSSQAPKLLFHYYDKDFNNEADTPDNFQSRRPNTSFCFLDIRSPGLGDTAMYLCATSRGGLDVGNEQFFGPGTRLTVL.

The chain recombines TRBV19 with TRBJ2-3; TRBD2 matches at 9 bases. Losses at the gene ends were 1 base for V and 1 base for J; bases not matched to a gene: 6. This CDR3 is 17 amino acids long. Germline V CDR1 and CDR2: LNHDA, SQIVND (reference sequence). CDR3 amino acids: CASSIGFSSGGTDTQYF. The CDR3, as DNA: TGTGCCAGTAGTATAGGATTTTCTAGCGGGGGCACAGATACGCAGTATTTT.

The J gene is TRBJ2-7, the V gene TRBV4-1, with a possible D match to TRBD2 (5 bases). V was pared by 1 base and J by 1 base, with 14 bases between. This CDR3 comprises 16 residues. Germline V gene data show CDR1 as MGHRA and CDR2 as YSYEKL. CDR3 DNA: TGCGCCAGCAGCCAAGCCTGGTCGGGATCTTCCTACGAGCAGTACTTC. Protein product: CASSQAWSGSSYEQYF.